The sequence of this T cell receptor (beta chain) was determined in a study of CD39 and CD103 CD8 tumor-infiltrating T cells (dated by TCRdb to about 2018). Background for the entire study: Repertoire comparisons were shown for an HPV-positive HNSCC, an HPV-negative HNSCC, an ovarian cancer and a melanoma patient. Deep sequencing of TCRbeta CDR3 was used to compare the repertoires of CD8 TIL subsets, defined by CD103 and CD39, with those of peripheral memory CD8 T cells. On the study overall, not on this receptor specifically: DP TIL clonotypes were rarely found in blood or uninvolved lymph node, whereas DN TIL clonotypes largely overlapped peripheral memory CD8 repertoires. DP CD8 TILs appeared to be more oligoclonal than DN and SP CD8 TILs and blood memory CD8 T cells, with roughly 56-90% covered by the top 30 clonotypes.

No therapy was being received by patients at the time of sample collection, although prior treatments had ranged from chemotherapy, radiotherapy, surgery and immunotherapy to none. After thawing, cells went through T lymphocyte enrichment using a negative-selection kit, with EpCAM beads added for tumor-infiltrating lymphocytes. CD8 TIL subsets were FACS-sorted as CD3+CD4-CD8+CD45RA- cells split by CD39 and CD103 expression into DN, SP and DP. Tumor specimens were minced and digested with hyaluronidase, collagenase and DNase for 1 h, filtered, Ficoll-enriched and cryopreserved. Populations were sorted on a FACSAria II to 99% purity, and cell pellets were frozen without culture for TCR sequencing. About this clone itself: No cognate antigen has been identified for it. Base qualities are not provided; no much larger clone lies one nucleotide away.

The CDR3 runs 16 amino acids, cysteine and phenylalanine included. Of the read, only the CDR3 DNA is kept; its 48 bases are in frame from base 1. CDR1 is given as LGHNA and CDR2 as YNFKEQ, both from the germline V gene. The germline ends are 15 bases apart after V is trimmed by 5 bases and J by 0 bases. For each subset, between roughly 10,000 and 100,000 sorted cells were used for genomic DNA extraction with the DNeasy Blood and Tissue Kit. The TCRbeta V-J or V-D-J regions were sequenced and mapped through the immunoSEQ service, and coverage above 10x per sample was achieved. On the study's bioinformatics: Only productive rearrangements exported from the immunoSEQ Analyzer platform were analyzed, with clonality assessed on the 500 most abundant clones. To quantify how much repertoires overlapped between populations, both the Morisita-Horn similarity index and the Jaccard index were used. Morisita-Horn similarity between CD8 T-cell subset TCR repertoires was measured in about 6 cancer patients. TCRdb stores this immuneACCESS table with in-frame sequences only. Part of the clones is absent; in the studies checked, under half of the shortfall reflects unresolved V genes, and no reason is known for the rest. Clone size and the V and J calls come from that table; the DNA yielded D and trimming. The sample has about 1,000 clones on record, around 36% of them singletons. The top ten clonotypes cover roughly a sixth of the sample.

The sequence is built from TRBV4-2 and TRBJ2-3; the D gene is unclear. Sequences were obtained from CD39- CD103- CD8+ T cells sorted from the tumor. This specimen's cell subset or site label, interpreted: CD103-CD39- double-negative CD45RA- CD8 T cells. This TCR was sampled from a human donor with melanoma. The CDR3 amino acid sequence is: CASSLGNAVSTDTQYF. The DNA reads TGTGCCAGCAGCTTAGGCAACGCGGTGAGCACAGATACGCAGTATTTT.